This TCR beta chain was identified during a study of identifying expanded T cells in peripheral blood. This clone was recorded once. Antigen: not known. Study-wide findings and caveats: Across healthy donors, higher total template counts meant significantly greater roughly two-week count variance. Approximately 1.2 clones differed between technical replicates, versus approximately 17 and 20 over time.

Healthy donors had no documented immune events, such as infections, while sampled. Libraries were prepared by immunoSEQ multiplex PCR; TCRdb keeps only in-frame clonotypes and omits some of them. The data show some 95,000 clones, about 90% seen once. Sequenced: blood. This receptor was identified in a person aged 18 to 75 in good health.

The CDR3 DNA sequence: TGTGCCAGCAGCTACGGGACAGACCAAGCTTTCTTT. Amino acids: CASSYGTDQAFF. The rearrangement joins TRBV7-9 to TRBJ1-1; 7 nucleotides match TRBD1. Germline assignment: CDR1 SEHNR and CDR2 FQNEAQ (reference sequence). This CDR3 is 12 amino acids long. The ends lost 4 bases at V and 9 bases at J; junction bases unmatched: 5.